This T cell receptor beta chain comes out of a study of blood T cells in healthy people across ages (dated by TCRdb to between 2014 and 2017). About the full investigation: In model experiments, template switching captured roughly one uniquely barcoded TCR beta cDNA molecule for every two T cells. To avoid experimental bias, donors of different ages were randomly spread across the sequencing lanes. For two donors (one aged 18 to 30 and one aged 80 or older), the study analyzed two additional independent replicas of 1 million unique cDNA reads from the same blood draw. The study measured age-related changes in TCR beta repertoire diversity using deep sequencing normalized with unique cDNA molecular identifiers. The donors were divided into four age groups: young (average approximately 17 years), middle-aged (about 41), aged (about 62) and long-lived (82). Summary of the overall study and its limitations: Observed TCR beta diversity per million T cells fell roughly linearly with age, and a significant reduction was already apparent by age about 43. Because donor CMV infection status was unknown, age-related changes in expanded clonotypes were potentially confounded. Conclusive comparison of naive and antigen-experienced compartments was prevented by the profiling of bulk unsorted PBMCs. Compared with the aged group, more naive CD4+ T cells, fewer expanded clones and increased TCR diversity were shown by the long-lived group, suggesting age selection. Estimates of total diversity from one million sequenced T cells were regarded as lower bounds and underestimates. The percentage of naive T cells measured by flow cytometry correlated strongly with observed TCR beta diversity.

This clonotype was seen only a few times. The antigen it binds to is not known. No qualities accompany the bases; no much larger clone lies one base away. The library was made by 5' RACE. Sequenced using an Illumina HiSeq 2500. The second PCR ran for about 6 to 12 cycles and used a J-beta primer mix along with a sample-barcoded 5' primer. A unique molecular identifier was introduced onto each TCR beta cDNA molecule by a template-switch 5' adaptor carrying 12 random nucleotides. Each sample yielded at least 3 million CDR3-containing paired-end reads. All of the RNA was converted into first-strand cDNA using the Mint cDNA synthesis kit, with a TRBC-specific oligonucleotide serving as the primer. Following uracil-DNA glycosylase treatment, all cDNA underwent a first 18-cycle PCR with the universal primers M1SS and BC2_uni_R. As for how the authors treated the data: Each sample was normalized by randomly selecting 1 million high-quality reads, each carrying a distinct molecular identifier. Reads with shared molecular identifiers were discarded instead of being binned into consensus sequences. MiTCR, with a Q25 quality threshold and the strictest error-elimination algorithm, was used for CDR3 identification, clonotype clustering and error correction. Lower-bound total TCR beta diversity was estimated with a nonparametric unseen species model using Euler transformation. Using fastp trimming at Q25 and MiXCR clonotype assembly, TCRdb reanalyzed the public sequencing data and kept in-frame beta chains. Duplicate CDR3 protein sequences are folded into a single record with the most common DNA and genes. For this entry, the V and J calls and clone size follow TCRdb and not the study's own pipeline. The sample data list 1.5 million to 2 million distinct CDR3 sequences, and roughly 52% of these were observed just once. 2.1% of the sample is taken by the ten largest.

The roughly 37 donors, aged about 6 to 95 years, were systemically healthy Caucasian individuals from Russia. Around 10 milliliters of peripheral blood were collected from each donor into EDTA-treated Vacutainer tubes. PBMCs were isolated by Ficoll-Paque density-gradient centrifugation, with at least 7 million obtained per sample. Total RNA was extracted from PBMCs with Trizol reagent, with at least 5 micrograms obtained per sample. The percentages of naive CD45RAhigh/CD27high T cells were determined by flow cytometry on a PBMC aliquot from every donor. Trimming accounts for 4 bases at V and 3 bases at J, while the number of junction bases matched to no gene is 4. Looking up the germline V gene yields CDR1 SGHDT and CDR2 YYEEEE. The CDR3 starts with the cysteine, ends with the phenylalanine, and has 13 residues. The CDR3 DNA has 39 bases and is translated from base 1.

Sequences were obtained from blood. This clonotype was sampled from a woman between 40 and 55 years old in good health. In this chain, TRBV5-6 is recombined with TRBJ2-7; 7 central nucleotides agree with TRBD1. The sequenced DNA: TGTGCCAGCAGCGTGACAGGGTTCTACGAGCAGTACTTC. It encodes CASSVTGFYEQYF. With the portions outside the CDR3 filled from the reference TRBV5-6 and TRBJ2-7 genes, the complete variable region becomes DAGVTQSPTHLIKTRGQQVTLRCSPKSGHDTVSWYQQALGQGPQFIFQYYEEEERQRGNFPDRFSGHQFPNYSSELNVNALLLGDSALYLCASSVTGFYEQYFGPGTRLTVT.